A single T cell receptor (beta chain) is shown here with its context. This clonotype was counted ten times or more. The target of this receptor is not known. No base quality values were provided; no much bigger clone lies one nucleotide off. The method behind the library was multiplex PCR. TCRdb shows the sequencer as Illumina HiSeq 4000. TCR beta libraries were built with iRepertoire HTBI primers and Arm-PCR amplification of CDR3 regions. Before sequencing, the PCR products underwent gel purification. In the original analysis: Gene usage analysis of CDR3 amino acid clonotypes relied on the approximately 60 TRBV and 14 TRBJ segments identified across samples. COPE and FqMerger were used to merge filtered high-quality paired reads into contigs. Contigs were aligned with BLAST to IMGT TRBV, TRBD and TRBJ reference genes, and CDR3 was defined per IMGT. Any clonotype with a frequency above 0.1% was counted as a highly expanded clone. Shannon entropy was used to measure repertoire diversity, and the Gini coefficient was used to measure V-J evenness. A clonotype found in more than one individual was treated as public. TCRdb trimmed public reads at Q25 via fastp, called clones via MiXCR and kept in-frame beta chains. Rows with a matching CDR3 protein are joined into one entry that keeps the most common DNA and genes. V and J calls and clone size were set by TCRdb, not the authors. The sample has about 320,000 distinct CDR3 sequences on record, 18% of them singletons. Around 36% of the sample goes to the ten largest clones.

The data stem from a study of regulatory T cells in long-lasting Graves disease (dated by TCRdb to the early 2020s). Context from the whole study: Patients with newly diagnosed Graves' disease had been on antithyroid drugs for under 3 months. A total of about 33 samples underwent TCR sequencing, from 13 patients with persistent Graves' disease and approximately 20 patients with newly diagnosed Graves' disease. Persistent Graves' disease patients were compared with newly diagnosed Graves' disease patients by peripheral blood TCR sequencing and RNA sequencing. The study was conducted in China and was registered as a clinical trial.

General findings and caveats noted by the study authors: Persistent patients shared more public clonotypes among themselves (around 3,000) than newly diagnosed patients did (approximately 900). The authors noted that the small sample size was a limitation that may lower accuracy. Sequencing and analysis were restricted to the TCR beta chain. Persistent disease showed preferential use of TRBV28, TRBJ1-2 and TRBJ2-5, whereas newly diagnosed disease favored TRBV20-1 and TRBJ2-1. Compared with newly diagnosed patients, persistent Graves' disease patients had lower TCR Shannon entropy and fewer highly expanded clones, which suggests clonal expansion. Because the primary lesion, thyroid tissue, could not be accessed, the study looked at peripheral blood alone.

The V end loses 1 base and the J end loses 4 bases, and a stretch of 9 bases separates them. The CDR3 goes from the cysteine to the phenylalanine over 14 residues. The retained sequence is limited to the CDR3, 42 bases, with the frame set at the first base. CDR1 and CDR2 were assigned from the germline V gene as LGHNT and FRNRAP. Explained via the paper, the time point label denotes: newly diagnosed GD, antithyroid drugs for less than 3 months. RNA was extracted from PBMCs in TRIzol for both TCR sequencing and RNA sequencing. The diagnosis of Graves' disease followed American Thyroid Association guidelines. Patients were recruited from an endocrinology department in Xi'an, China. From each patient, around 9.3 milliliters of peripheral blood was collected into an EDTA anticoagulant tube. Ficoll Paque Plus density gradient separation was used to isolate PBMCs, and no further T cell sorting was done. An Agilent 2100 Bioanalyzer and agarose gel were used to assess RNA quality, and a NanoDrop 2000 was used to measure RNA concentration.

The sample in question was peripheral blood mononuclear cells (PBMCs), obtained at new diagnosis, from a patient treated with antithyroid drugs. The sequence was collected from a female donor with Graves disease. The rearranged chain carries TRBV12-5 and TRBJ2-3; there is no confident call for the D gene. The nucleotides read TGTGCTAGTGGTTTGGGAATCCATGCAGATACGCAGTATTTT. Protein translation: CASGLGIHADTQYF.